This TCR beta chain was identified during a study of shared clonotypes between healthy human individuals. Sequenced by immunoSEQ multiplex PCR; TCRdb stores in-frame clones only, minus some. The sample holds around 2.5 million clones; approximately 93% are singletons and the top ten take about 0.38%. The CDR3 is 16 amino acids. Per germline, CDR1 SGHAT and CDR2 FQNNGV. The junction had 12 bases not matched to a gene; V was cut back by 5 bases and J by 4 bases. J is TRBJ2-5 and V is TRBV11-2; 8 bases fit TRBD1. The sequenced sample consisted of naive CD4+ T cells from PBMCs. Subset reported: CD45RA+ positively selected. This clonotype was sampled from a man in his late teens or twenties in good health. Some clones in this sample may be carry-over from other donors' samples. CDR3: CASSRLGRGQGETQYF. The CDR3, as DNA: TGTGCCAGCAGCCGTTTGGGCAGGGGGCAAGGAGAGACCCAGTACTTC.